This TCR beta chain comes out of a study of response to subunit inactivated influenza vaccine (dated 2018 in TCRdb). Study-wide context: Deep quantitative profiling of the T cell receptor repertoire was used in the study to follow responses to a trivalent subunit inactivated influenza vaccine.

The table lists this clonotype with a few counts. This receptor's antigen is unknown. No qualities accompany the bases; no much larger clone lies one base away. Library preparation employed RT-PCR. Sequencing took place on an Illumina HiSeq 2500. TCRdb took the public reads, trimmed them with fastp at Q25, ran MiXCR for clone calling and kept in-frame beta chains. Merged by CDR3 protein, the rows form single entries marked with the most common genes and DNA. Here the sample has about 190,000 distinct CDR3 sequences; roughly an eighth occur a single time. The ten largest clones take up approximately 24% of the sample. Overall study results and their limits: The authors suggested that each seasonal influenza vaccination may recruit only a limited number of new T cells.

The specimen was CD8+ T cells sorted from PBMCs, collected more than 4 days after vaccination. This TCR was sampled from a middle-aged man who received an inactivated influenza vaccine. Donor details come from another sample of the same person, matched by shared clones.

CDR3 reads: CASSRGVGTEAFF. The sequenced DNA: TGTGCCAGCTCGAGGGGGGTTGGGACTGAAGCTTTCTTT. The sequence joins TRBV5-4 to TRBJ1-1; TRBD1 might be the D gene, on 6 matching bases. The germline V gene (reference sequence) supplies CDR1 SGHNT and CDR2 YYREEE. Trimming removed 7 bases from V and 5 bases from J, leaving 15 bases between the germline ends. Including cysteine and phenylalanine, the CDR3 has 13 amino acids. Only the CDR3 DNA stays, 39 bases, in frame from base 1.